The 21 T cell receptor beta chains in this list originate from one sample, sequenced in a study of cytomegalovirus exposure and HLA in healthy donors. Primers included in the PCR were 60 Vbeta and 13 Jbeta primers. Data came from immunoSEQ multiplex PCR; TCRdb stores just in-frame clones and leaves some out. Its table records about 46,000 clones. Sequenced sample: PBMCs. These receptor sequences come from a woman between 40 and 50 years old in good health and CMV-seronegative.

The genes are TRBV15 and TRBJ2-3, with D possibly being TRBD1 (7 bases). V lost 2 bases and J 3 bases, leaving 12 bases between the germline ends. This CDR3 has 15 residues. Germline CDR1 reads LNHNV; CDR2 reads YYDKDF (reference sequence). The CDR3, as DNA: TGTGCCACCAGCAGATACAGGGGAGGTACAGATACGCAGTATTTT. Translating gives CATSRYRGGTDTQYF.

The chain recombines TRBV4-1 with TRBJ2-7, with D possibly being TRBD2 (6 bases). The germline gives CDR1 MGHRA, CDR2 YSYEKL. V gave up 2 bases and J gave up 1 base, with 12 bases separating them. This CDR3 spans 15 amino acids. The CDR3 sequence: CASSQTGTDSYEQYF. CDR3 coding DNA: TGCGCCAGCAGCCAAACCGGGACTGATTCCTACGAGCAGTACTTC.

On this clone itself: One end of the junction fails to match germline, which may point to a read error. This chain uses TRBV30 with TRBJ1-1; TRBD1 aligns across 8 bases. The germline V gene has CDR1 GTSNPN and CDR2 SVGIG (reference sequence). The CDR3 sequence is 15 residues long. The CDR3 is CAGSKATGAVTEAFF. The CDR3 DNA follows: TGTGCCGGGAGTAAGGCGACAGGGGCGGTCACTGAAGCTTTCTTT.

V usage is TRBV5-6 and J usage is TRBJ2-7; D is undetermined. CDR1 is SGHDT, CDR2 YYEEEE, per germline. This CDR3 has 13 residues. V was cut by 1 base and J by 0 bases, with 5 bases left in between. DNA for the CDR3: TGTGCCAGCAGCTTGTTCAGCTCCTACGAGCAGTACTTC. The encoded protein is CASSLFSSYEQYF. The entire variable domain, with the rest obtained from reference TRBV5-6 and TRBJ2-7, is as follows: DAGVTQSPTHLIKTRGQQVTLRCSPKSGHDTVSWYQQALGQGPQFIFQYYEEEERQRGNFPDRFSGHQFPNYSSELNVNALLLGDSALYLCASSLFSSYEQYFGPGTRLTVT.

The chain recombines TRBV5-8 with TRBJ1-1; D possibly corresponds to TRBD1 (6 bases). The CDR3 has 13 residues. Germline V gives CDR1 SGHTS, CDR2 YDEGEE. V dropped 0 bases and J dropped 8 bases, with 11 bases sitting between them. The CDR3 sequence is CASSLDRVGEAFF. The CDR3 DNA follows: TGTGCCAGCAGCTTGGACAGGGTTGGCGAAGCTTTCTTT. Combining the CDR3 with reference TRBV5-8 and TRBJ1-1 gives the whole variable domain EAGVTQSPTHLIKTRGQQATLRCSPISGHTSVYWYQQALGLGLQFLLWYDEGEERNRGNFPPRFSGRQFPNYSSELNVNALELEDSALYLCASSLDRVGEAFFGQGTRLTVV.

This chain joins TRBV27 and TRBJ1-1, with a weak D call TRBD1 (6 bases). V was pared by 5 bases and J by 11 bases, with 21 bases between. CDR3 length equals 14 residues. Germline CDR1 is MNHEY and CDR2 is SMNVEV (reference sequence). CDR3 in DNA: TGTGCCAGCAGTCCTTTTGAGAGGGGGATGGGGGCTTTCTTT. Translated: CASSPFERGMGAFF.

The V gene is TRBV2, the J gene TRBJ2-1; possible D gene TRBD1, 6 bases. The CDR3 has 11 residues. Germline V CDR1 and CDR2: SNHLY, FYNNEI. V was pared by 7 bases and J by 8 bases, with 9 bases between. The CDR3 sequence is CASKGGDEQFF. The CDR3 bases are TGTGCCAGCAAAGGGGGAGATGAGCAGTTCTTC.

The chain carries TRBV30 and TRBJ2-3; 8 nucleotides match TRBD2. Trimming took 1 base from V and 6 from J; bases not matched to a gene: 6. The CDR3 length is 14 residues. Germline loops: CDR1 GTSNPN, CDR2 SVGIG (reference sequence). The CDR3 loop reads CAWSDGRATDTQYF. Here the CDR3 DNA reads TGTGCCTGGAGTGACGGGAGGGCCACCGATACGCAGTATTTT.

The gene calls are TRBV9 and TRBJ2-1; TRBD2 is a possible D gene (6 bases). Per germline, CDR1 SGDLS and CDR2 YYNGEE. Trimming removed 4 bases from V and 5 bases from J, with 19 bases in between. The CDR3 is 16 amino acids. The CDR3 loop is CASSPQGVAVDNEQFF. CDR3 coding DNA: TGTGCCAGCAGCCCCCAAGGGGTAGCGGTGGACAATGAGCAGTTCTTC.

This chain joins TRBV7-2 and TRBJ1-2; D is unresolved. The germline gives CDR1 SGHTA, CDR2 FQGNSA. The length of the CDR3 is 15 residues. Trimming left V 2 bases short and J 0 bases short, with 10 bases between. The CDR3 DNA is TGTGCCAGCAGCTTAAATCGGGGAGCTAACTATGGCTACACCTTC. Translated: CASSLNRGANYGYTF.

The chain uses TRBV11-1 and TRBJ2-2; 10 positions match TRBD2. V shed 3 bases, J shed 1 base, and the junction held 5 bases outside the gene matches. From germline, CDR1 is SGHAT and CDR2 FQDESV (reference sequence). CDR3 length: 17 residues. CDR3 coding DNA: TGTGCCAGCAGCTTTTGGACTAGCGGTCTGAACACCGGGGAGCTGTTTTTT. Its translation is CASSFWTSGLNTGELFF.

J is TRBJ2-7 and V is TRBV25-1; D perhaps matches TRBD1 (6 bases). This CDR3 has 16 residues. Germline assignment: CDR1 MGHDK and CDR2 SYGVNS. V dropped 4 bases and J dropped 0 bases, with 16 bases sitting between them. CDR3 loop: CASSALTGLGSYEQYF. The CDR3 DNA follows: TGTGCCAGCAGTGCGCTGACAGGTCTCGGCTCCTACGAGCAGTACTTC.

The V call is TRBV29-1, the J call TRBJ2-5; a possible D gene is TRBD2 (6 bases). Trimming shortened V by 6 bases and J by 9 bases, and 20 bases separated the two germline ends. The CDR3 contains 13 residues. Per germline, CDR1 SQVTM and CDR2 ANQGSEA. The CDR3 coding sequence is TGCAGCGTCCAACTTGGACTATCGGTCCCCCAGTACTTC. Its protein is CSVQLGLSVPQYF.

The V and J genes are TRBV10-3 and TRBJ2-1; TRBD1 aligns across 7 bases. V lost 6 bases to trimming and J lost 5 bases; unmatched junction nucleotides: 7. The CDR3 runs 14 residues. CDR1 ENHRY and CDR2 SYGVKD come from the germline V gene. CDR3 amino acids: CAISPGTANNEQFF. The CDR3 nucleotides read TGTGCCATCAGCCCTGGGACAGCAAACAATGAGCAGTTCTTC.

The chain carries TRBV6-1 and TRBJ2-7; D might be TRBD2 (6 bases). CDR3 length equals 18 residues. The V end was cut by 6 bases, the J end by 7 bases, with 31 bases between. Germline-derived CDR1 and CDR2 are MNHNS and SASEGT. The CDR3 reads CASSETLHGGTWRSEQYF. The CDR3 region has the DNA TGTGCCAGCAGCGAAACCCTCCACGGCGGGACCTGGAGGAGTGAGCAGTACTTC.

Worth noting for this clone: The same CDR3 also results from other DNA sequences found in this sample. The chain has TRBV29-1 and TRBJ1-1, with D possibly being TRBD1 (6 bases). The CDR3 runs to 14 residues. Deletions cut 8 bases from V and 1 base from J, with 17 bases between. Looked up from germline, CDR1 is SQVTM and CDR2 is ANQGSEA. The CDR3 coding sequence is TGCAGCAGCTCCGCACAGGGTCCGAACACTGAAGCTTTCTTT. Translation gives CSSSAQGPNTEAFF. The variable domain in full, completed from reference TRBV29-1 and TRBJ1-1, reads SAVISQKPSRDICQRGTSLTIQCQVDSQVTMMFWYRQQPGQSLTLIATANQGSEATYESGFVIDKFPISRPNLTFSTLTVSNMSPEDSSIYLCSSSAQGPNTEAFFGQGTRLTVV.

The J gene is TRBJ2-5, the V gene TRBV30; TRBD2 matches 14 bases. The V and J ends lost 3 bases and 1 base, in that order; junction bases with no gene match: 7. From germline, CDR1 is GTSNPN and CDR2 SVGIG (reference sequence). This CDR3 is 17 amino acids long. For the CDR3, the DNA is TGTGCCTGGAGACCGGGACTAGCGGGAGCTATCCAAGAGACCCAGTACTTC. Its translation: CAWRPGLAGAIQETQYF. Combining the CDR3 with reference TRBV30 and TRBJ2-5 gives the whole variable domain SQTIHQWPATLVQPVGSPLSLECTVEGTSNPNLYWYRQAAGRGLQLLFYSVGIGQISSEVPQNLSASRPQDRQFILSSKKLLLSDSGFYLCAWRPGLAGAIQETQYFGPGTRLLVL.

This chain links TRBV18 with TRBJ2-5; TRBD1 matches at 7 bases. CDR1 and CDR2 (germline): KGHSH, LQKENI. This CDR3 has 15 residues. The V gene end was trimmed by 4 bases and the J gene end by 5 bases; junction bases not matched to a gene: 10. The CDR3 DNA sequence: TGTGCCAGCTCACAGGGGGCGCGGAAGGTGGAGACCCAGTACTTC. Its protein is CASSQGARKVETQYF.

The chain uses TRBV7-2 and TRBJ1-1, with D possibly matching TRBD1 (5 bases). CDR3 length equals 14 residues. Trimming removed 5 bases at V and 0 bases at J, with 10 bases between. Germline V gene lookup returns CDR1 SGHTA and CDR2 FQGNSA. The CDR3 sequence: CASSPGLLNTEAFF. As DNA, the CDR3 is TGTGCCAGCAGCCCGGGACTCTTGAACACTGAAGCTTTCTTT.

This chain links TRBV30 with TRBJ2-1, with 7 bases that match TRBD2. V trimming: 2 bases; J trimming: 9 bases; junction bases outside the gene matches: 13. CDR1 GTSNPN and CDR2 SVGIG come from the germline V gene (reference sequence). CDR3 length: 15 amino acids. CDR3 coding DNA: TGTGCCTGGAGTCTTGGGGGAGGGCCCGTCGGTGAGCAGTTCTTC. Amino acids: CAWSLGGGPVGEQFF.

The V and J genes are TRBV6-6 and TRBJ2-7; 8 positions agree with TRBD1. The CDR3 is 14 residues long. The V and J ends lost 4 bases and 4 bases, in that order; junction bases with no gene match: 6. The germline CDR1 and CDR2 sequences are MNHNY and SVGAGI (reference sequence). CDR3 nucleotides: TGTGCCAGCAGTTCACCGGGACAGGAGTACGAGCAGTACTTC. It is translated as CASSSPGQEYEQYF.